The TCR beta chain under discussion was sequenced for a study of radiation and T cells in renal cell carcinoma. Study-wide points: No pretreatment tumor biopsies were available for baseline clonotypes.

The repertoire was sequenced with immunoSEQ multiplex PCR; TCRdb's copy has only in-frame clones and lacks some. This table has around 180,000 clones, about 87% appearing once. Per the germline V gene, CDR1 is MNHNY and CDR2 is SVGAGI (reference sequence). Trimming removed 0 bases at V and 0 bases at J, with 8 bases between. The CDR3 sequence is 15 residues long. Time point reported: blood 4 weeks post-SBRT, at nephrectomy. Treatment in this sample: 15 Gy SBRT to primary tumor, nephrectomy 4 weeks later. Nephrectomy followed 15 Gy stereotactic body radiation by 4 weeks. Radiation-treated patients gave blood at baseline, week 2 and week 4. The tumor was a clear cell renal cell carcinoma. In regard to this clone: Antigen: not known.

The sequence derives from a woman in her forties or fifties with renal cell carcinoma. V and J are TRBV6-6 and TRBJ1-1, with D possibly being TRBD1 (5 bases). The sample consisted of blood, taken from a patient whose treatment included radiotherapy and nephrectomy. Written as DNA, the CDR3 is TGTGCCAGCAGTTACTCGAGGGGCCTGAACACTGAAGCTTTCTTT. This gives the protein CASSYSRGLNTEAFF.